A single sample is the source of the 14 T cell receptor beta chains below, sequenced in a study of blood T cell repertoires in COVID-19. Sequencing used immunoSEQ multiplex PCR; TCRdb keeps in-frame clones, though not all of them. Seen here are 130,000 to 150,000 clones, 80% to 90% observed once, and the top ten hold roughly 1.6%. Sequences were obtained from peripheral blood. These receptors were collected from a woman aged 45-65 years with acute or convalescent COVID-19.

The chain joins TRBV11-2 to TRBJ2-1; the D gene is possibly TRBD1 (6 bases). This CDR3 spans 15 amino acids. Germline assignment: CDR1 SGHAT and CDR2 FQNNGV. V lost 1 base and J 2 bases, leaving 9 bases between the germline ends. The CDR3, as DNA: TGTGCCAGCAGCTTAGTAGGGGGAGCCTACAATGAGCAGTTCTTC. Translated: CASSLVGGAYNEQFF.

The chain employs TRBV9 and TRBJ1-5; 7 nucleotides agree with TRBD1. CDR3 length: 15 amino acids. The V gene end was trimmed by 4 bases and the J gene end by 0 bases; junction bases not matched to a gene: 4. Germline CDR1 is SGDLS and CDR2 is YYNGEE. DNA for the CDR3: TGTGCCAGCAGCTTTGGGACAGATAGCAATCAGCCCCAGCATTTT. This codes for CASSFGTDSNQPQHF.

The CDR3 region is CASSEARVYLNEQFF. CDR3 coding DNA: TGTGCCAGCAGTGAAGCGCGGGTCTATTTGAATGAGCAGTTCTTC. The J gene is TRBJ2-1, the V gene TRBV6-1, with D possibly being TRBD2 (5 bases). Trimming left V 0 bases short and J 7 bases short, with 13 bases between. The CDR3 extends over 15 amino acids. Germline V lookup: CDR1 MNHNS, CDR2 SASEGT.

The chain combines TRBV10-3 with TRBJ1-3; the D is unclear. The CDR3 sequence is 15 residues long. V dropped 11 bases and J dropped 0 bases, with 17 bases sitting between them. Germline V CDR1 and CDR2: ENHRY, SYGVKD. CDR3 coding DNA: TGTGCCTCCCGGGTTGGGAGTGGCTCTGGAAACACCATATATTTT. It yields the protein CASRVGSGSGNTIYF.

Of note for this clone: This sample includes further DNA sequences coding for the same CDR3. The J gene is TRBJ1-4, the V gene TRBV5-1, with D tentatively TRBD1 (6 bases). The CDR3 contains 15 residues. Germline CDR1 is SGHRS and CDR2 is YFSETQ. V was shortened by 0 bases and J by 4 bases, with 10 bases between the two germline ends. The CDR3 coding sequence is TGCGCCAGCAGCTTGGCAGGACAGTTTAATGAAAAACTGTTTTTT. The encoded protein is CASSLAGQFNEKLFF.

In this sample, this clone turned up once. The gene calls are TRBV6-5 and TRBJ1-2; perhaps TRBD1 as D (6 bases). The germline gives CDR1 MNHEY, CDR2 SVGAGI. The CDR3 runs to 14 residues. Between the trimmed V and J ends, which lost 6 bases and 0 bases, there was a span of 11 bases. The CDR3 DNA reads TGTGCCAGCAGCCGCCGGGACACTAACTATGGCTACACCTTC. This encodes CASSRRDTNYGYTF.

Comment on this clone: This same CDR3 is encoded by further DNA sequences in the sample. This rearrangement joins TRBV7-2 to TRBJ2-3, with 10 bases lining up with TRBD2. The germline gives CDR1 SGHTA, CDR2 FQGNSA. V lost 2 bases to trimming and J lost 1 base; unmatched junction nucleotides: 0. The CDR3 length is 15 residues. CDR3 sequence (DNA): TGTGCCAGCAGCTTACTAGCGGGGGGCACAGATACGCAGTATTTT. As protein: CASSLLAGGTDTQYF.

The gene calls are TRBV10-2 and TRBJ2-7; possible D gene TRBD1, 6 bases. Germline V lookup: CDR1 WSHSY, CDR2 SAAADI. The CDR3 extends over 14 amino acids. With 3 bases removed from V and 5 bases from J, the gap between germline ends came to 14 bases. DNA of the CDR3: TGCGCCAGCAGTGAACAGGGTGCAGCGAACGAGCAGTACTTC. As protein: CASSEQGAANEQYF.

The genes are TRBV5-1 and TRBJ2-7, with 12 nucleotides matching TRBD1. Germline CDR1 is SGHRS and CDR2 is YFSETQ. The CDR3 loop spans 17 amino acids. J lost 5 bases, V lost 9 bases, and 18 bases had no gene match. The CDR3 region is CATCFSRDRGLADEQYF. The CDR3 DNA reads TGCGCCACCTGCTTTTCCCGGGACAGGGGGCTGGCGGACGAGCAGTACTTC.

The chain combines TRBV2 with TRBJ2-1; 10 bases are a match to TRBD2. V dropped 10 bases and J dropped 8; count of bases not matched to a gene: 11. The CDR3 extends over 14 amino acids. Germline V CDR1 and CDR2: SNHLY, FYNNEI. The CDR3 is CATTPLAGFYEQFF. As DNA, the CDR3 is TGTGCCACAACCCCACTAGCGGGGTTCTATGAGCAGTTCTTC. Full variable domain (rest looked up from reference TRBV2 and TRBJ2-1): EPEVTQTPSHQVTQMGQEVILRCVPISNHLYFYWYRQILGQKVEFLVSFYNNEISEKSEIFDDQFSVERPDGSNFTLKIRSTKLEDSAMYFCATTPLAGFYEQFFGPGTRLTVL.

V and J are TRBV4-2 and TRBJ2-2; TRBD2 matches 10 bases. The junction had 6 bases not matched to a gene; V was cut back by 4 bases and J by 4 bases. From germline, CDR1 is LGHNA and CDR2 YNFKEQ. This CDR3 is built from 16 residues. Here the CDR3 DNA reads TGTGCCAGCAGCCCGAAGCGGGGGGGCTTCACCGGGGAGCTGTTTTTT. Translated: CASSPKRGGFTGELFF.

The V call is TRBV7-8, the J call TRBJ1-6, with a tentative D call TRBD1 (6 bases). The V gene's germline CDR1 is SGHVS and CDR2 FQNEAQ. Trimming took off 5 bases at V and 6 bases at J, with 14 bases between the two ends. This CDR3 has 15 amino acids. Written as DNA, the CDR3 is TGTGCCAGCAGCCGTACCGGCAGGGGTAATTCACCCCTCCACTTT. Protein product: CASSRTGRGNSPLHF.

This chain connects TRBV9 to TRBJ2-2; no definite D call. V dropped 2 bases and J dropped 3 bases, with 5 bases sitting between them. The CDR3 is 13 residues long. CDR1 is SGDLS, CDR2 YYNGEE, per germline. The CDR3 DNA follows: TGTGCCAGCAGCGTCGGTGACACCGGGGAGCTGTTTTTT. It yields the protein CASSVGDTGELFF.

The chain employs TRBV28 and TRBJ1-1; 8 bases align to TRBD1. J gave up 1 base and V 4 bases, and 5 bases lay outside the gene matches. Per germline, CDR1 MDHEN and CDR2 SYDVKM. The CDR3 spans 15 residues. The CDR3 DNA reads TGTGCCAGCAGTTGGCGGACAGGGACGAACACTGAAGCTTTCTTT. Amino acid sequence: CASSWRTGTNTEAFF. The full variable domain, rest sourced from reference TRBV28 and TRBJ1-1, is DVKVTQSSRYLVKRTGEKVFLECVQDMDHENMFWYRQDPGLGLRLIYFSYDVKMKEKGDIPEGYSVSREKKERFSLILESASTNQTSMYLCASSWRTGTNTEAFFGQGTRLTVV.